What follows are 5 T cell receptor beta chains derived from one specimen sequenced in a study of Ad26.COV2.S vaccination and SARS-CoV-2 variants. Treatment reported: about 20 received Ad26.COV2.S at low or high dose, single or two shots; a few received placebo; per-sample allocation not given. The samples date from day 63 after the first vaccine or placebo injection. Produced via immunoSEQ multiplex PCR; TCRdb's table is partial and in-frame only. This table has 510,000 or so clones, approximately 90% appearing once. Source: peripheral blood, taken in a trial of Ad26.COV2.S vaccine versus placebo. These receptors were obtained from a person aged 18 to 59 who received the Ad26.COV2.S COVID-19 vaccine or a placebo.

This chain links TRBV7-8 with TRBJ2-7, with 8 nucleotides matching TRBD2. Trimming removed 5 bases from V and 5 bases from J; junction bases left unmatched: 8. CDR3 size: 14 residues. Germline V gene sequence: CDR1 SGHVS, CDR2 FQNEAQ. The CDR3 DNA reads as TGTGCCAGCAGCCACCGGACTAGCCTAAACGAGCAGTACTTC. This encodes CASSHRTSLNEQYF.

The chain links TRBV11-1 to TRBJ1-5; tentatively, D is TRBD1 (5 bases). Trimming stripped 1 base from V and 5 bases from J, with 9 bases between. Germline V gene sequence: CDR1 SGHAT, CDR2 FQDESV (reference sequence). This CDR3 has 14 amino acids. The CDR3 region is CASSLGSGHQPQHF. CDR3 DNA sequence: TGTGCCAGCAGCTTAGGCTCGGGGCATCAGCCCCAGCATTTT.

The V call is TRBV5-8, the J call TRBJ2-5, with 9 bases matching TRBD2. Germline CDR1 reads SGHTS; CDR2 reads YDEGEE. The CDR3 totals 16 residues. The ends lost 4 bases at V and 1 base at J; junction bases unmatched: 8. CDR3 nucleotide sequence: TGTGCCAGCAGCCGGGGTACTAGCGGGTCCCAAGAGACCCAGTACTTC. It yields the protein CASSRGTSGSQETQYF.

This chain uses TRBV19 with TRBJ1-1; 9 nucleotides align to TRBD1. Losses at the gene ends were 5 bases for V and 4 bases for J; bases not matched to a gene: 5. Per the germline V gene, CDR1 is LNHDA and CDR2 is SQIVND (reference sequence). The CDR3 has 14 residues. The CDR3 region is CASSSDRGFTEAFF. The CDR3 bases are TGTGCCAGTAGTTCGGACAGGGGATTCACTGAAGCTTTCTTT.

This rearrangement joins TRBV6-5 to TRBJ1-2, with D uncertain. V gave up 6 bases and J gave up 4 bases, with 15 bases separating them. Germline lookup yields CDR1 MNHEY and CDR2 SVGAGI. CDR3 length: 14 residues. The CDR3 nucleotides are TGTGCCAGCAGATCCGACGGCGGAGGCTATGGCTACACCTTC. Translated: CASRSDGGGYGYTF.